This T cell receptor beta chain derives from a study of blood T cells in healthy people across ages (dated by TCRdb to about 2015). With respect to the entire study: In model experiments, roughly one uniquely barcoded TCR beta cDNA molecule per two T cells was captured by template switching. The study measured age-related changes in TCR beta repertoire diversity using deep sequencing normalized with unique cDNA molecular identifiers. The donors were split into four age groups: young (average about 16 years), middle-aged (about 40), aged (over 55) and long-lived (under 90). Donors of different ages were randomly distributed across sequencing lanes to avoid experimental bias. Using the same blood draw, the study looked at two additional independent replicas of 1 million unique cDNA reads for two donors, one aged 18 to 30 and the other aged 80 or older. Overall study outcomes, separate from this receptor: Bulk unsorted PBMC profiling prevented conclusive comparison of naive and antigen-experienced compartments. Because donor CMV infection status was unknown, age-related changes in expanded clonotypes were potentially confounded. A strong correlation was found between observed TCR beta diversity and the percentage of naive T cells measured by flow cytometry. Compared with the aged group, more naive CD4+ T cells, fewer expanded clones and increased TCR diversity were shown by the long-lived group, suggesting age selection. Estimates of total diversity based on one million sequenced T cells were considered lower bounds and underestimates. Observed TCR beta diversity per million T cells fell roughly linearly with age, and a significant reduction was already apparent by age around 36.

For this clonotype: The specificity of this receptor is unknown. No clone much larger than this one lies a single base away; base qualities are absent.

Systemically healthy Caucasian individuals from Russia, roughly 40 in total and aged 6 to 90 years, were included as donors. Roughly 9.5 milliliters of peripheral blood were drawn from each donor into EDTA-treated Vacutainer tubes. PBMCs were isolated by Ficoll-Paque density-gradient centrifugation, with at least 7 million obtained per sample. Total RNA was extracted from PBMCs with Trizol reagent, with at least 5 micrograms obtained per sample. Naive CD45RAhigh/CD27high T cell percentages were measured by flow cytometry on a PBMC aliquot from every donor. V and J lose 6 bases and 8 bases, and a span of 20 bases separates them. Counted from cysteine to phenylalanine, this CDR3 has 15 amino acids. Here the CDR3 DNA is all that survives: 45 bases in frame from base 1. CDR1 and CDR2, looked up from the germline V gene, are SGHTA and FQGNSA. Receptor amplification or capture employed 5' RACE. The listed sequencing device is Illumina HiSeq 2500. A second about 7 to 11 cycle PCR used a sample-barcoded 5' primer and a J-beta primer mix. A unique molecular identifier was introduced onto each TCR beta cDNA molecule by a template-switch 5' adaptor carrying 12 random nucleotides. Each sample yielded at least 2.5 million CDR3-containing paired-end reads. First-strand cDNA was synthesized from all RNA with the Mint cDNA synthesis kit, primed by a TRBC-specific oligonucleotide. Following uracil-DNA glycosylase treatment, all cDNA underwent a first 18-cycle PCR with the universal primers M1SS and BC2_uni_R. The published analysis was carried out like this. Each sample was normalized by randomly selecting 1 million high-quality reads, each carrying a distinct molecular identifier. Instead of being binned into consensus sequences, reads with shared molecular identifiers were discarded. CDR3 identification, clonotype clustering and error correction used MiTCR with a Q25 quality threshold and the strictest error-elimination algorithm. A nonparametric unseen species model with Euler transformation was used to estimate a lower bound on total TCR beta diversity. TCRdb cleaned the public reads at Q25 with fastp, built clones with MiXCR and kept in-frame beta chains. Rows merge per CDR3 protein into single entries with the most common DNA and genes. The V and J calls were determined by TCRdb, not by the authors. Recorded for this sample are 1.5 million to 2 million distinct CDR3 sequences; around half of them occurred a single time. The ten largest clones add up to over 2% of the sample.

The rearranged chain carries TRBV7-2 and TRBJ2-4; TRBD2 could be the D gene, as 7 bases match. This TCR came from a woman between 40 and 55 years old in good health. Sequences were obtained from blood. Here the CDR3 is given as CASRGRGQGWDIQYF. In nucleotide form, the sequence is TGTGCCAGCAGGGGGCGGGGGCAGGGTTGGGACATTCAGTACTTC.